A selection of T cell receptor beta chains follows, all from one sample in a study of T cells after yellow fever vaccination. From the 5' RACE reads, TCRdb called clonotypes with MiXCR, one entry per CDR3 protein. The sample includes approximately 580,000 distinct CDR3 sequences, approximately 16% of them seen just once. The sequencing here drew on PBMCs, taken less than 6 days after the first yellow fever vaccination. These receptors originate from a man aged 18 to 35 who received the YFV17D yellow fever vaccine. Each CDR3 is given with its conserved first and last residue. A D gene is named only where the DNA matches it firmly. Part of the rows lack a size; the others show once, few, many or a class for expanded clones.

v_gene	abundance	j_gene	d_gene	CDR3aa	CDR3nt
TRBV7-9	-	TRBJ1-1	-	CASSLAPYRALNTEAFF	TGTGCCAGCAGCTTAGCCCCCTACAGGGCCCTGAACACTGAAGCTTTCTTT
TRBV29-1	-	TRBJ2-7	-	CSVEDRGGYEQYF	TGCAGCGTTGAAGATCGTGGAGGCTACGAGCAGTACTTC
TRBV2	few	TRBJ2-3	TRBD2	CASSSGTSGGRVTDTQYF	TGTGCCAGCAGTTCCGGGACTAGCGGGGGGCGAGTCACAGATACGCAGTATTTT
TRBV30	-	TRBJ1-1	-	CAWSGPAQTNTEAFF	TGTGCCTGGAGTGGACCCGCACAGACGAACACTGAAGCTTTCTTT
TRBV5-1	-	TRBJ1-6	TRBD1	CASSLYFIGTADNSPLHF	TGCGCCAGCAGCTTGTATTTTATTGGGACAGCCGATAATTCACCCCTCCACTTT
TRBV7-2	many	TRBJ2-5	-	CASSPTGMETQYF	TGTGCCAGCAGCCCGACTGGGATGGAGACCCAGTACTTC
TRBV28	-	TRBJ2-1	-	CATRAGFRDEQFF	TGTGCCACCCGGGCCGGGTTCCGGGATGAGCAGTTCTTC
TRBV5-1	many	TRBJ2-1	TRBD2	CASSLGGDNEQFF	TGCGCCAGCAGCCTCGGGGGGGATAATGAGCAGTTCTTC
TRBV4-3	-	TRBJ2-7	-	CASSQDLGGEQYF	TGCGCCAGCAGCCAAGATTTGGGGGGCGAGCAGTACTTC
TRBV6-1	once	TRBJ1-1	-	CASVSYRAMNTEAFF	TGTGCCAGCGTCTCTTACAGGGCTATGAACACTGAAGCTTTCTTT
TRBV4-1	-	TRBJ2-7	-	CASSQLGHLSYEQYF	TGCGCCAGCAGCCAATTGGGACACCTCTCCTACGAGCAGTACTTC
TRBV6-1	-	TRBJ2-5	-	CASRRDPDPGETQYF	TGTGCCAGCAGGCGAGACCCAGACCCCGGCGAGACCCAGTACTTC
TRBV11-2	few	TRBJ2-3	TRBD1	CASSLGRTGGADTQYF	TGTGCCAGCAGCTTAGGCCGGACAGGGGGCGCAGATACGCAGTATTTT
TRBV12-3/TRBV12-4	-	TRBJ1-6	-	CASRPSGGRFNSPLHF	TGTGCCAGCAGACCCTCCGGGGGACGATTTAATTCACCCCTCCACTTT
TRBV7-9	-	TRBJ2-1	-	CASSLVASEQFF	TGTGCCAGCAGCTTAGTCGCGTCAGAGCAGTTCTTC
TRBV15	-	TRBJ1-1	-	CATSRVLSGNTEAFF	TGTGCCACCAGCAGAGTATTATCGGGGAACACTGAAGCTTTCTTT
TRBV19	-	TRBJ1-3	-	CASGPISGNTIYF	TGTGCCAGTGGACCAATCTCTGGAAACACCATATATTTT
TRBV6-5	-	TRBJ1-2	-	CASSSRPIYGYTF	TGTGCCAGCAGTTCACGGCCGATTTATGGCTACACCTTC
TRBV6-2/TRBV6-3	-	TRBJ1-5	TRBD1	CASSDRDRNQPQHF	TGTGCCAGCAGCGACAGGGATCGGAATCAGCCCCAGCATTTT
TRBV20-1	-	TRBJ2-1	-	CSARPGVQFF	TGCAGTGCAAGGCCTGGGGTGCAGTTCTTC
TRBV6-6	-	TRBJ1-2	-	CASSSSVGGYTF	TGTGCCAGCAGCTCCTCGGTGGGTGGCTACACCTTC
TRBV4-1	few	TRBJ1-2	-	CASSQDGGTPYGYTF	TGCGCCAGCAGCCAAGATGGGGGGACTCCCTATGGCTACACCTTC
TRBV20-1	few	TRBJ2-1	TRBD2	CSARGGDNEQFF	TGCAGTGCTAGGGGAGGGGACAATGAGCAGTTCTTC
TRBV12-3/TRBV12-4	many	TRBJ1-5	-	CASRVGVDSQPQHF	TGTGCCAGCAGGGTCGGGGTCGATAGTCAGCCCCAGCATTTT
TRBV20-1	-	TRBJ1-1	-	CSAGEGTNTEAFF	TGCAGTGCAGGTGAGGGCACGAACACTGAAGCTTTCTTT
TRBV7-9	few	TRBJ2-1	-	CASSPPGREQFF	TGTGCCAGCAGCCCGCCGGGACGTGAGCAGTTCTTC
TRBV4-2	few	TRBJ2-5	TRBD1	CASSQGVDRAMGQETQYF	TGTGCCAGCAGCCAAGGGGTCGACAGGGCGATGGGCCAAGAGACCCAGTACTTC
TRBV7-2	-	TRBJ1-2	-	CASSPLGQTYGYTF	TGTGCCAGCAGCCCCCTAGGACAGACCTATGGCTACACCTTC
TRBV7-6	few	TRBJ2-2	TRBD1	CATTGGFANTGELFF	TGTGCCACGACAGGGGGGTTCGCGAACACCGGGGAGCTGTTTTTT
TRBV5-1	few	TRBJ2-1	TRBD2	CASSLVGTSGSGAYNEQFF	TGCGCCAGCAGCTTGGTTGGGACTAGCGGGTCTGGCGCCTACAATGAGCAGTTCTTC
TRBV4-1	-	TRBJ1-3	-	CASSQQGPSGNTIYF	TGCGCCAGCAGCCAACAGGGTCCCTCTGGAAACACCATATATTTT